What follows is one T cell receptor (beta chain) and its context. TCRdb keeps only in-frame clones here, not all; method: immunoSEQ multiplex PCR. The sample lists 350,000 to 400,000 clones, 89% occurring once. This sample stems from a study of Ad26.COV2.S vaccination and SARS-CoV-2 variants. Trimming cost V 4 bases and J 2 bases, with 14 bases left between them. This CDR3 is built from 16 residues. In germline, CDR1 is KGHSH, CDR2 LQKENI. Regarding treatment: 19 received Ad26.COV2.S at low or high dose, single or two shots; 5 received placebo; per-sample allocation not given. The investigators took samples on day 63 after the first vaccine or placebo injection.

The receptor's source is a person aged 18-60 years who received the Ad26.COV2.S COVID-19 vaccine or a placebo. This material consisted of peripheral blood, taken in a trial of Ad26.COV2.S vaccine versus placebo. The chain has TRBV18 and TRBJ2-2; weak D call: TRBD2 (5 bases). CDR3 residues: CASSRITGINTGELFF. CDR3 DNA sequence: TGTGCCAGCTCACGAATTACCGGGATCAACACCGGGGAGCTGTTTTTT.